The table lists the clone carrying this TCR beta chain with a count of one. Its specificity is unknown. Using immunoSEQ multiplex PCR, the repertoire was profiled, and TCRdb retains in-frame clones only, with some absent. The table lists about 180,000 clones, more than 75% of them singletons. The V end was cut by 4 bases, the J end by 8 bases, with 14 bases between. The CDR3 spans 13 residues. Germline CDR1 and CDR2: MNHEY and SMNVEV (reference sequence). Donors were drawn from the approximately 120-subject validation cohort, separate from the approximately 670-subject first cohort. This entry comes from a study of cytomegalovirus exposure and HLA in healthy donors. Study-level points and caveats: It was confirmed in vitro that a few of the CMV-associated chains were specific for CMV antigens. A list of 150 or so TCR beta chains associated with cytomegalovirus was given. The tendency of first-cohort TCR clusters to co-occur in the roughly 130 validation repertoires was the finding of a later analysis.

Material: PBMCs. The TCR sequence derives from a man younger than 35 in good health and CMV-seropositive. The gene calls are TRBV27 and TRBJ1-2; D not resolved. The CDR3 region has the DNA TGTGCCAGCAGTTCCCCAGGAAGTCGGGGCTACACCTTC. Its protein product is CASSSPGSRGYTF.